This T cell receptor (beta chain) was profiled in a study of blood T cells in healthy people across ages. The study's findings and limits: Naive T cell percentage showed a strong correlation with TCR beta diversity.

Concerning this clonotype itself: What it binds is not known.

A second 7 to 11 cycle PCR used barcoded and J-beta primers. Each cDNA molecule was tagged by a template-switch adaptor that had 12 random nucleotides. TCRdb used MiXCR to reprocess the 5' RACE reads, holding one entry per CDR3 protein. The sample consists of roughly 1.5 million distinct CDR3 sequences, roughly 43% of them appearing once. Germline V lookup: CDR1 DFQATT, CDR2 SNEGSKA (reference sequence). The CDR3 sequence is 15 residues long. V lost 3 bases and J lost 1, with 13 bases in between. Sequencing was done on a sample of blood. The genes are TRBV20-1 and TRBJ1-5; unclear D gene. The origin of this receptor is a woman aged 18-35 years in good health. The CDR3 DNA reads TGCAGTGCTAGTCCCCAGGCCGGGAGCAATCAGCCCCAGCATTTT. Translated: CSASPQAGSNQPQHF.